This T cell receptor beta chain emerged from a study of technical replicates of blood from a handful of donors. V was pared by 0 bases and J by 6 bases, with 6 bases between. Germline V gives CDR1 SGHRS, CDR2 YFSETQ. The length of the CDR3 is 13 residues. The method was immunoSEQ multiplex PCR; TCRdb's version includes in-frame clones alone and lacks a portion of them. The table lists approximately 81,000 clones, around 95% of them singletons. The chain recombines TRBV5-1 with TRBJ2-2, with D perhaps matching TRBD1 (6 bases). The source material was T cells isolated from PBMCs. The TCR comes from a human donor in good health. This CDR3 reads CASSLGTAGELFF. The CDR3 DNA reads as TGCGCCAGCAGCTTGGGGACAGCCGGGGAGCTGTTTTTT. The full variable domain, with the rest looked up from reference TRBV5-1 and TRBJ2-2, is KAGVTQTPRYLIKTRGQQVTLSCSPISGHRSVSWYQQTPGQGLQFLFEYFSETQRNKGNFPGRFSGRQFSNSRSEMNVSTLELGDSALYLCASSLGTAGELFFGEGSRLTVL.